This T cell receptor beta chain derives from a study of T cell repertoires in cytomegalovirus infection. V shed 4 bases and J shed 1 base, with 14 bases lying between them. Germline CDR1 is SGHDT and CDR2 is YYEEEE. The length of the CDR3 is 15 residues. This clonotype has at least ten counts. TCRdb itself ran the reads through MiXCR, one entry per CDR3 protein. The table lists 490,000 or so distinct CDR3 sequences, approximately 11% of them singletons, with approximately 10% in the top ten. Input material: PBMCs. This chain joins TRBV5-6 and TRBJ2-5, with D maybe TRBD1 (5 bases). The TCR was taken from a human donor in good health (CMV status not recorded). Some clones in this sample may be carry-over from other donors' samples. This CDR3 reads CASSQKGYTQETQYF. The CDR3 coding sequence is TGTGCCAGCAGCCAAAAGGGGTACACCCAAGAGACCCAGTACTTC.